This T cell receptor (beta chain) was profiled in a study of blood T cell repertoires in COVID-19. Study in general: COVID-19 samples collected from the United States, Italy and Spain covered acute and convalescent phases.

Profiled with immunoSEQ multiplex PCR; TCRdb holds only in-frame clones, not every one. The sample has around 80,000 clones, around 80% seen once. This CDR3 spans 13 amino acids. V was clipped by 2 bases and J by 8 bases, with 7 bases between them. This rearrangement joins TRBV12-3 or TRBV12-4 to TRBJ1-6; D is perhaps TRBD1 (6 bases). The sequencing input was peripheral blood. The receptor's source is a human donor in a cohort sampled during active COVID-19. As DNA, the CDR3 is TGTGCCAGCAGTTTACACAGGGATTCACCCCTCCACTTT. Translated, it gives CASSLHRDSPLHF.